Listed below are T cell receptor beta chains from one sample, sequenced in a study of early stage breast cancer tumors. Method: immunoSEQ multiplex PCR; TCRdb's copy keeps in-frame clones and lacks some. This table has about 15,000 clones, less than 85% appearing once. The specimen sequenced was normal breast tissue next to the tumor. The receptors shown here come from a person between 30 and 45 years old with breast cancer. The CDR3 runs from the conserved cysteine through the conserved F or W. D genes are given only for firm matches. Clone size, where shown, is once, few, many, or a class for clones that have expanded.

few,NA,14,TRBJ2-7,TRBV30,CAWTLPGGYHEQYF,TGTGCCTGGACCCTCCCAGGAGGGTATCACGAGCAGTACTTC
once,TRBD2,15,TRBJ2-3,TRBV7-7,CASSFGAGEADTQYF,TGTGCTAGCAGCTTTGGCGCGGGAGAGGCAGATACGCAGTATTTT
NA,NA,11,TRBJ2-7,TRBV6-1,CASVLNYEQYF,TGTGCCAGCGTACTAAACTACGAGCAGTACTTC
NA,NA,16,TRBJ2-3,TRBV5-4,CASSFSPGEGTDTQYF,TGTGCCAGCAGCTTTTCCCCAGGGGAAGGAACGGATACGCAGTATTTT
NA,NA,12,TRBJ2-2,TRBV5-1,CASSVVGGELFF,TGCGCCAGCAGCGTGGTTGGCGGGGAGCTGTTTTTT
NA,NA,14,TRBJ2-3,TRBV2,CASWLASYTDTQYF,TGTGCCAGCTGGCTAGCCTCCTACACAGATACGCAGTATTTT
NA,TRBD1,13,TRBJ1-2,TRBV11-2,CASSRDRAEGYTF,TGTGCCAGCAGTCGTGACAGGGCTGAGGGCTACACCTTC
NA,TRBD2,15,TRBJ2-1,TRBV7-9,CASSLRGDAYNEQFF,TGTGCCAGCAGTTTGCGGGGGGATGCCTACAATGAGCAGTTCTTC
NA,TRBD2,15,TRBJ2-7,TRBV5-1,CASKREGVSSYEQYF,TGCGCCAGCAAGCGGGAAGGGGTCAGCTCCTACGAGCAGTACTTC
NA,NA,21,TRBJ1-1,TRBV10-2,CASSEPEGGGRKSRTNAEAFF,TGCGCCAGCAGTGAGCCCGAAGGCGGGGGGCGCAAAAGTCGGACGAACGCTGAAGCTTTCTTT
NA,TRBD2,15,TRBJ2-7,TRBV5-1,CASSFSGRAGHEQYF,TGCGCCAGCAGCTTTAGCGGGAGGGCCGGCCACGAGCAGTACTTC
NA,NA,15,TRBJ1-1,TRBV6-1,CASFPRSGGYTEAFF,TGTGCCAGCTTTCCTAGGTCGGGGGGATACACTGAAGCTTTCTTT
NA,TRBD1,15,TRBJ1-5,TRBV5-8,CASSQGGYSRQPQHF,TGTGCCAGCAGCCAGGGGGGGTATTCCAGGCAGCCCCAGCATTTT
NA,TRBD2,17,TRBJ2-3,TRBV15,CATGMGLIGTRSDTQYF,TGTGCCACCGGCATGGGGTTGATCGGGACTAGAAGCGATACGCAGTATTTT
NA,NA,15,TRBJ2-7,TRBV6-1,CVSSEFPGSSYEQYF,TGTGTCAGCAGTGAATTTCCGGGATCTTCCTACGAGCAGTACTTC
NA,NA,14,TRBJ2-1,TRBV30,CAWRRGTGYDEQFF,TGTGCCTGGAGACGCGGGACGGGGTACGATGAGCAGTTCTTC
NA,NA,14,TRBJ2-3,TRBV5-8,CASRPRWGTDTQYF,TGTGCCAGCAGGCCGCGATGGGGGACAGATACGCAGTATTTT
NA,NA,11,TRBJ2-7,TRBV9,CASSVAGEQYF,TGTGCCAGCAGCGTAGCGGGGGAGCAGTACTTC
NA,TRBD2,15,TRBJ2-5,TRBV5-1,CASSLGAGDGETQYF,TGCGCCAGCAGCTTGGGGGCGGGAGATGGGGAGACCCAGTACTTC
NA,NA,12,TRBJ2-1,TRBV7-2,CASSSFYNEQFF,TGTGCCAGCAGCTCCTTTTACAATGAGCAGTTCTTC